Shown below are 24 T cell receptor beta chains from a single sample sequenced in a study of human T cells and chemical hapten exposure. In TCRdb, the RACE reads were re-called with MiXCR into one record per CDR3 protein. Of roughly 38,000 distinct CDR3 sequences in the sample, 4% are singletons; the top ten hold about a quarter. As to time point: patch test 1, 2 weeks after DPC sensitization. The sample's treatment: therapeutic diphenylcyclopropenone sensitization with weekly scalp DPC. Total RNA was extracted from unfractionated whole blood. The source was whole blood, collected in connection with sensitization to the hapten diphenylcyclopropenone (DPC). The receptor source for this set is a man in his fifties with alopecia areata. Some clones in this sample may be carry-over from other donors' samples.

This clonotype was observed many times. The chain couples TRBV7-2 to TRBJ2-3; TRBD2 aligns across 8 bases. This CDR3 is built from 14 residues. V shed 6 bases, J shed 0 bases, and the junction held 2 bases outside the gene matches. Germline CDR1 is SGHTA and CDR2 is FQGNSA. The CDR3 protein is CASRASGSTDTQYF. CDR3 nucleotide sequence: TGTGCCAGCAGGGCTAGCGGGAGCACAGATACGCAGTATTTT.

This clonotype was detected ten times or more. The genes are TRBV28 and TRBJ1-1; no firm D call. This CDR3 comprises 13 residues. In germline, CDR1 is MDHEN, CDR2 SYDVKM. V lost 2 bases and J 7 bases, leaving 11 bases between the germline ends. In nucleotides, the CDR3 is TGTGCCAGCAGTTTAGTTAGATACAGTGAAGCTTTCTTT. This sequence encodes CASSLVRYSEAFF.

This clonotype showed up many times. DNA of the CDR3: TGCAGTGCTAGAGATCCTTTTGGCGGATACTCCTCCTACGAGCAGTACTTC. Translating gives CSARDPFGGYSSYEQYF. J is TRBJ2-7 and V is TRBV20-1; no firm D call. The V end was cut by 0 bases, the J end by 0 bases, with 18 bases between. CDR3 length equals 17 residues. Germline V gene lookup returns CDR1 DFQATT and CDR2 SNEGSKA (reference sequence).

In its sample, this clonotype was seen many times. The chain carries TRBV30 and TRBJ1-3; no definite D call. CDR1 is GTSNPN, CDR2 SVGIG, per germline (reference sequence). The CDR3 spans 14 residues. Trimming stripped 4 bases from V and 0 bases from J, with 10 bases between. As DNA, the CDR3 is TGTGCCTGGAAGGCGACTAGCTCTGGAAACACCATATATTTT. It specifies CAWKATSSGNTIYF.

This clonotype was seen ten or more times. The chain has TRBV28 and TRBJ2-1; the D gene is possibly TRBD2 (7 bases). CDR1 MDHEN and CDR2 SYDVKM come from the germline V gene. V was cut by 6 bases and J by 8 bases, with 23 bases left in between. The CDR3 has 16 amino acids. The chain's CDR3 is CASRIGGQGRFYEQFF. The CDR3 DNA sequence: TGTGCCAGCAGGATCGGGGGGCAGGGTCGTTTTTATGAGCAGTTCTTC.

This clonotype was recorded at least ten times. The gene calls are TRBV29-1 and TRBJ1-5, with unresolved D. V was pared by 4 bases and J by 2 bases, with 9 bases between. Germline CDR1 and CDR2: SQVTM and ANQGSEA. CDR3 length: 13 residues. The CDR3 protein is CSVAPGGNQPQHF. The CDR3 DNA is TGCAGCGTTGCACCGGGAGGCAATCAGCCCCAGCATTTT.

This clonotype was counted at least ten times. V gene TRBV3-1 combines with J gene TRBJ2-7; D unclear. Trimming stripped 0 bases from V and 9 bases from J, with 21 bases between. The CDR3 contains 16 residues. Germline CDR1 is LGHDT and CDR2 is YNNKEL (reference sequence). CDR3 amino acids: CASSQDDLYPTQRQYF. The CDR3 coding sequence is TGTGCCAGCAGCCAAGATGATCTCTACCCCACCCAGCGGCAGTACTTC.

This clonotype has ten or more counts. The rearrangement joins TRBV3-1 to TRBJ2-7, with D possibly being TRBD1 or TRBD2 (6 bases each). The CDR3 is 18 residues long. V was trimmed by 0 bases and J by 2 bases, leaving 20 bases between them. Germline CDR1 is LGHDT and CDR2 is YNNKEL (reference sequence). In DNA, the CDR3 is TGTGCCAGCAGCCAAGACGGGGGCCGGACAGTTGGTCCCTACGAGCAGTACTTC. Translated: CASSQDGGRTVGPYEQYF.

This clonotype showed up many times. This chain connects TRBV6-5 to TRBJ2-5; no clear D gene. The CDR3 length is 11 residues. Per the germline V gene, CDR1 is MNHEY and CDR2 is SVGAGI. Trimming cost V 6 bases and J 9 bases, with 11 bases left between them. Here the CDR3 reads CASRSQFSQYF. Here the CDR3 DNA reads TGTGCCAGCAGGTCCCAATTCTCCCAGTACTTC.

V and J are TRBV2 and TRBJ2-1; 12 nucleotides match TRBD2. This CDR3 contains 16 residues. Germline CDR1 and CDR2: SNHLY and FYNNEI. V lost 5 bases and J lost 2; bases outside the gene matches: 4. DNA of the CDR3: TGTGCCAGCAGTTGCGGACTAGCGGGAACCTACAATGAGCAGTTCTTC. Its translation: CASSCGLAGTYNEQFF.

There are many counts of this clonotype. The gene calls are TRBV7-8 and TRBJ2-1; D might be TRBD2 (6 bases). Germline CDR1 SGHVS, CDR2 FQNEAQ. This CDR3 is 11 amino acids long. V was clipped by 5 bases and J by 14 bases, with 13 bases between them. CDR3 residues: CASSLGLREFF. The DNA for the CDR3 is TGTGCCAGCAGCCTCGGACTAAGAGAGTTCTTC. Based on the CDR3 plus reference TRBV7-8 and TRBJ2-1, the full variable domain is GAGVSQSPRYKVAKRGQDVALRCDPISGHVSLFWYQQALGQGPEFLTYFQNEAQLDKSGLPSDRFFAERPEGSVSTLKIQRTQQEDSAVYLCASSLGLREFFGPGTRLTVL.

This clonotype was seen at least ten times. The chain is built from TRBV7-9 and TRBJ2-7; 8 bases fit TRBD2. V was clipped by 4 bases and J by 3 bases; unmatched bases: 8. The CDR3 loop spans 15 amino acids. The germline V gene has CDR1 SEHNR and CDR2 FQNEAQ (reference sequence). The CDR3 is CASSSPGLGVYEQYF. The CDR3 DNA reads TGTGCCAGCAGCTCCCCGGGACTAGGTGTCTACGAGCAGTACTTC.

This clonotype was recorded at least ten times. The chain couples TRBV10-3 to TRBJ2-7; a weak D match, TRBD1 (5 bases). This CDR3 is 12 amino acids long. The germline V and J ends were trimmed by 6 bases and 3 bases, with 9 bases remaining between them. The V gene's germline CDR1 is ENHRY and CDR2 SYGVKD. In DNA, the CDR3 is TGTGCCATCAGCATTCAGGGCTACGAGCAGTACTTC. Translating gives CAISIQGYEQYF.

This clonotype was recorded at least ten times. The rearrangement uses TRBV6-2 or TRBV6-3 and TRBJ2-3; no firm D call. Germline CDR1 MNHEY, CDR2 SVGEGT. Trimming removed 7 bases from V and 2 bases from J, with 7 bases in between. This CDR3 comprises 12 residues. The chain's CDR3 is CASNNPTDTQYF. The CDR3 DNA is TGTGCCAGCAACAACCCCACAGATACGCAGTATTTT.

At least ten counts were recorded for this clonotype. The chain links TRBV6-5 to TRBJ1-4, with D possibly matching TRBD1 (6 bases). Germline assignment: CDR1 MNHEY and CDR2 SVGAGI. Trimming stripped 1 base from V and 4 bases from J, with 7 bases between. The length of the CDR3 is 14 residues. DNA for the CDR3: TGTGCCAGCAGTTACTTACAGGGTAATGAAAAACTGTTTTTT. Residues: CASSYLQGNEKLFF.

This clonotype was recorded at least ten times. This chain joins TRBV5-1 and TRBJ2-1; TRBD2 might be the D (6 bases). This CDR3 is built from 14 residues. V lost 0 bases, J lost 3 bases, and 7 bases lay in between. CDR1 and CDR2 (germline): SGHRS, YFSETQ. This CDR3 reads CASSLGRDYNEQFF. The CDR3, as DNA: TGCGCCAGCAGCTTGGGGCGGGACTACAATGAGCAGTTCTTC.

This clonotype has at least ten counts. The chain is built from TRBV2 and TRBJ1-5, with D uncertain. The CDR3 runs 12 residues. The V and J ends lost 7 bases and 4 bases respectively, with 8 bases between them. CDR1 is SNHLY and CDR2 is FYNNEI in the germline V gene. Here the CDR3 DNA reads TGTGCCAGCACAAGTACGAATCAGCCCCAGCATTTT. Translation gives CASTSTNQPQHF. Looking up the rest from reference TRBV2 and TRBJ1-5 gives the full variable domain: EPEVTQTPSHQVTQMGQEVILRCVPISNHLYFYWYRQILGQKVEFLVSFYNNEISEKSEIFDDQFSVERPDGSNFTLKIRSTKLEDSAMYFCASTSTNQPQHFGDGTRLSIL.

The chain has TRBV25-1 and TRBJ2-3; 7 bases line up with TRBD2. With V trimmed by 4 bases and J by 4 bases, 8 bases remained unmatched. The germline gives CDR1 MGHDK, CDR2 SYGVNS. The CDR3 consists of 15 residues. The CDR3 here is CASSAMTSRPDTQYF. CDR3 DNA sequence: TGTGCCAGCAGTGCTATGACTAGCAGACCAGATACGCAGTATTTT.

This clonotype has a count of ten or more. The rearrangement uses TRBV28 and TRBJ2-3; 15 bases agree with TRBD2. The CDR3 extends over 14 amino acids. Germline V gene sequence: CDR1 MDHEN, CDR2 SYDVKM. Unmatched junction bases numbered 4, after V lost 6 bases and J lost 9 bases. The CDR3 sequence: CASRVGLAGGTQYF. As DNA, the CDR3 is TGTGCCAGCAGGGTGGGACTAGCGGGAGGCACGCAGTATTTT.

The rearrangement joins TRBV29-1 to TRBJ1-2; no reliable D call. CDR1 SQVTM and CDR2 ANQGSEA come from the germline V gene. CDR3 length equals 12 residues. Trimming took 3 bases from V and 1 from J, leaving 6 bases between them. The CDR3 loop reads CSVDPDNYGYTF. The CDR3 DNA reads TGCAGCGTTGATCCAGATAACTATGGCTACACCTTC.

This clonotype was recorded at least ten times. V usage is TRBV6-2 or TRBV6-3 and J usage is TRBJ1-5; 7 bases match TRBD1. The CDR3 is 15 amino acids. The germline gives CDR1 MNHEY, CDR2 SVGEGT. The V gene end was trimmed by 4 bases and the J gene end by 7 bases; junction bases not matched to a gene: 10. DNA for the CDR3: TGTGCCAGCAGTTCCGCGGGAGGGGGCGGGCAGCCCCAGCATTTT. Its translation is CASSSAGGGGQPQHF.

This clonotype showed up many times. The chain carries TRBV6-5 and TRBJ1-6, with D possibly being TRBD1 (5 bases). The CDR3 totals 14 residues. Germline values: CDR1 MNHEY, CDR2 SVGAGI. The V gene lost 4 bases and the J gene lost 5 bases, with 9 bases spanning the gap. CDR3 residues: CASSSGRNNSPLHF. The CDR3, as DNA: TGTGCCAGCAGTTCGGGACGGAATAATTCACCCCTCCACTTT.

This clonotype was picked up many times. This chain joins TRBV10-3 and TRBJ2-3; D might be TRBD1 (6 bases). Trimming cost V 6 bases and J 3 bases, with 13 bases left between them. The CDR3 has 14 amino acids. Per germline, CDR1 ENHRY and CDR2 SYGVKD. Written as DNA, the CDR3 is TGTGCCATCAGCCTCAGGACAGCGACAGATACGCAGTATTTT. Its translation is CAISLRTATDTQYF.

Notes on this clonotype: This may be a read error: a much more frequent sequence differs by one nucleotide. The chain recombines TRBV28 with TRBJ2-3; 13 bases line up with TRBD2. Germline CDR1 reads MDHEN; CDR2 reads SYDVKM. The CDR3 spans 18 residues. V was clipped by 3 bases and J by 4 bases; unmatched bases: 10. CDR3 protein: CASSLGTRTSGGSDTQYF. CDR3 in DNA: TGTGCCAGCAGTTTGGGTACCCGGACTAGCGGGGGTTCAGATACGCAGTATTTT. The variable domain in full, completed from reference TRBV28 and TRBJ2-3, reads DVKVTQSSRYLVKRTGEKVFLECVQDMDHENMFWYRQDPGLGLRLIYFSYDVKMKEKGDIPEGYSVSREKKERFSLILESASTNQTSMYLCASSLGTRTSGGSDTQYFGPGTRLTVL.